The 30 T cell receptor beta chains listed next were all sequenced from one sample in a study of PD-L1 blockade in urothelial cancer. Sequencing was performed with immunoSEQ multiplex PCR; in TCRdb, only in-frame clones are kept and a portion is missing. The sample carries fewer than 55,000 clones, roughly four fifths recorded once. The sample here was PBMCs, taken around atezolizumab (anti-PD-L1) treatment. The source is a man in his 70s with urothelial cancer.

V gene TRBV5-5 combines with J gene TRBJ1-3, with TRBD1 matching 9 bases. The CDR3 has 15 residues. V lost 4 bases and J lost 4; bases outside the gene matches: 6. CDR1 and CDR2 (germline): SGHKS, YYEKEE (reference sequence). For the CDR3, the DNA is TGTGCCAGCAGCCTCCGACAGGGGGTCGGAAACACCATATATTTT. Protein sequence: CASSLRQGVGNTIYF. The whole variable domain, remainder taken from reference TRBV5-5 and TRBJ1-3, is DAGVTQSPTHLIKTRGQQVTLRCSPISGHKSVSWYQQVLGQGPQFIFQYYEKEERGRGNFPDRFSARQFPNYSSELNVNALLLGDSALYLCASSLRQGVGNTIYFGEGSWLTVV.

The CDR3 DNA is TGTGCCAGCAGCTTGGACAGGGGAAACTATGGCTACACCTTC. Its translation is CASSLDRGNYGYTF. The chain couples TRBV5-5 to TRBJ1-2, with 7 bases matching TRBD1. The CDR3 totals 14 residues. Trimming removed 0 bases from V and 2 bases from J; junction bases left unmatched: 1. Germline CDR1 is SGHKS and CDR2 is YYEKEE (reference sequence).

The CDR3 protein is CASSLFMGANTGELFF. CDR3 bases: TGCGCCAGCAGCCTTTTTATGGGCGCGAACACCGGGGAGCTGTTTTTT. The V and J genes are TRBV4-1 and TRBJ2-2; D gene uncertain. Trimming removed 4 bases from V and 0 bases from J, with 12 bases in between. Germline lookup yields CDR1 MGHRA and CDR2 YSYEKL. CDR3 length equals 16 residues.

CDR3 amino acids: CATIDRGPLGNTIYF. The CDR3 bases are TGTGCCACGATCGACAGGGGACCTCTTGGAAACACCATATATTTT. The chain employs TRBV28 and TRBJ1-3, with 8 bases fitting TRBD1. Per the germline V gene, CDR1 is MDHEN and CDR2 is SYDVKM. V lost 10 bases, J lost 3 bases, and 11 bases stayed unmatched. The CDR3 length is 15 residues.

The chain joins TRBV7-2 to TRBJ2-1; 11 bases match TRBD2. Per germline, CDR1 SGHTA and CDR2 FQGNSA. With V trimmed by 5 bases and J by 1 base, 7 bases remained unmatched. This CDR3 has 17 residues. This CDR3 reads CASSPTSGGGSYNEQFF. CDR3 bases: TGTGCCAGCAGCCCCACTAGCGGGGGTGGGTCCTACAATGAGCAGTTCTTC.

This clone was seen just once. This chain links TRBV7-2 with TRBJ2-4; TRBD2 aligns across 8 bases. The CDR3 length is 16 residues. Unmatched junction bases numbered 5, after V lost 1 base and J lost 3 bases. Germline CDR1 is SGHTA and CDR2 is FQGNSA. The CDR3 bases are TGTGCCAGCAGCTTAGGACTAGCGCCAAACAAAAACATTCAGTACTTC. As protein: CASSLGLAPNKNIQYF.

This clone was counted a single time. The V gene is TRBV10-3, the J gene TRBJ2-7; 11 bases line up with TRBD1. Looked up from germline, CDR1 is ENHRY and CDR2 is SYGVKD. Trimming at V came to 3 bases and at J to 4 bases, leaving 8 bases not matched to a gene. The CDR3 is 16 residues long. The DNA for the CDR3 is TGTGCCATCAGTGATACCCGGACAGGGGGCTTGTACGAGCAGTACTTC. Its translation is CAISDTRTGGLYEQYF.

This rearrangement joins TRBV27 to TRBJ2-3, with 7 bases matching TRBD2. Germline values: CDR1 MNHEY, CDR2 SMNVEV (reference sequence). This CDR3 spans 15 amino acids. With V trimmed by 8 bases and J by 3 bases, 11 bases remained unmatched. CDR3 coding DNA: TGTGCCAGCTCCTTCAGGCCAGCGGGGACAGATACGCAGTATTTT. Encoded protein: CASSFRPAGTDTQYF.

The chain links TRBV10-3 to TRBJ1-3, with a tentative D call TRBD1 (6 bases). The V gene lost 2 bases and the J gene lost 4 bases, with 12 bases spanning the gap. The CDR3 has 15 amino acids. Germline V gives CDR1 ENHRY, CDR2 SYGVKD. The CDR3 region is CAISEGRGTGNTIYF. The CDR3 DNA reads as TGTGCCATCAGTGAGGGCAGGGGTACGGGAAACACCATATATTTT.

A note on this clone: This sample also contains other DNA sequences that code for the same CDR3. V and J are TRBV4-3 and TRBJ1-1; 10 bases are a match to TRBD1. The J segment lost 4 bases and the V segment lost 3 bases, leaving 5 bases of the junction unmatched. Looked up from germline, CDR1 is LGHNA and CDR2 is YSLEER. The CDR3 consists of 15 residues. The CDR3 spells CASSQARTGGTEAFF. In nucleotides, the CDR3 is TGCGCCAGCAGCCAGGCGCGGACAGGGGGCACTGAAGCTTTCTTT.

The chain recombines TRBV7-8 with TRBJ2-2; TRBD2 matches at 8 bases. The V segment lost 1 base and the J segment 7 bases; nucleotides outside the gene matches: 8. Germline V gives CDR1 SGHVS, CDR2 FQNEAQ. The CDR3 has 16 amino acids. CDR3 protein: CASSLGSSGWGGELFF. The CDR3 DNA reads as TGTGCCAGCAGCTTAGGGTCTAGCGGGTGGGGCGGGGAGCTGTTTTTT.

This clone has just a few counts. This chain's CDR3 is CASSAEGNTEAFF. CDR3 coding DNA: TGCGCCAGCAGTGCTGAGGGGAACACTGAAGCTTTCTTT. The chain recombines TRBV10-2 with TRBJ1-1; D unresolved. In germline, CDR1 is WSHSY, CDR2 SAAADI. V was clipped by 4 bases and J by 1 base, with 7 bases between them. The CDR3 is 13 amino acids.

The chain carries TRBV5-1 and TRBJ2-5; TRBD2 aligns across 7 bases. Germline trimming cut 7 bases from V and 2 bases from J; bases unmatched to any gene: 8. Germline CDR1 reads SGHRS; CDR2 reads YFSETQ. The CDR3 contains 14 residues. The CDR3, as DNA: TGCGCCAGCGGGGCAATCGGGGGGCAAGAGACCCAGTACTTC. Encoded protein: CASGAIGGQETQYF.

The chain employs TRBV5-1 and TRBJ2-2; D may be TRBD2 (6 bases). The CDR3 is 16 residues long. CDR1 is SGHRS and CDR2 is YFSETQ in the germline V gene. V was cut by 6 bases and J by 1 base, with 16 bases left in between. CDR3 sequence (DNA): TGCGCCAGCATGGTTGGTTTGCGGGGGAACACCGGGGAGCTGTTTTTT. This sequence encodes CASMVGLRGNTGELFF.

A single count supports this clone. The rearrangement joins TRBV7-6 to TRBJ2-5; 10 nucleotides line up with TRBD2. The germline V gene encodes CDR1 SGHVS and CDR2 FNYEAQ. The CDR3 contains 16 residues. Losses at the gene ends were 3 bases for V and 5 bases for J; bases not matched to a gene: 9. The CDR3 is CASSFTASGRWETQYF. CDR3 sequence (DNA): TGTGCCAGCAGCTTCACGGCTAGCGGGAGATGGGAGACCCAGTACTTC.

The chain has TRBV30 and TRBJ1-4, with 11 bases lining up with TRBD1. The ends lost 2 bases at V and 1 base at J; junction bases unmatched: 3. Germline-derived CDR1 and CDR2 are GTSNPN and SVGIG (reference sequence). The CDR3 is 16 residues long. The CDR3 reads CAWSRDRGGTNEKLFF. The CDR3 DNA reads TGTGCCTGGAGTCGGGACAGGGGGGGAACTAATGAAAAACTGTTTTTT.

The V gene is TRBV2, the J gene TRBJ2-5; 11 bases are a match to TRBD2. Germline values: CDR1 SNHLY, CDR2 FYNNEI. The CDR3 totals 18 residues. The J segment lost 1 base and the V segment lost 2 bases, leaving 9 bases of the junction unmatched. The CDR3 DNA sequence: TGTGCCAGCAGTGAATTTAGCGGGAGGGCCAAGAGCCAAGAGACCCAGTACTTC. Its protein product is CASSEFSGRAKSQETQYF.

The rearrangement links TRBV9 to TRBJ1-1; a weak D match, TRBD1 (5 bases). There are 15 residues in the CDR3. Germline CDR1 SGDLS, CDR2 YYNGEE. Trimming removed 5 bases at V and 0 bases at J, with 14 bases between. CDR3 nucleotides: TGTGCCAGCAGTTCCAAAGGGGTCCTGAACACTGAAGCTTTCTTT. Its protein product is CASSSKGVLNTEAFF.

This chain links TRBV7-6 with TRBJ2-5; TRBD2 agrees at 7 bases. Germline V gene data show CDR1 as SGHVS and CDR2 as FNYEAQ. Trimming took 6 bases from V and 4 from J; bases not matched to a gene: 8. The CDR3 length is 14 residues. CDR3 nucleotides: TGTGCCAGCAGTGATGGGCGGGAGAGAGAGACCCAGTACTTC. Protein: CASSDGRERETQYF.

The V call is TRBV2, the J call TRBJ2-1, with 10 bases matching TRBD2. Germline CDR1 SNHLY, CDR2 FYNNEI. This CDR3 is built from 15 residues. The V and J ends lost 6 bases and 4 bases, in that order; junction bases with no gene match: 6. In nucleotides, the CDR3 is TGTGCCAGCAGCGATGGACTAGCGGTATACAATGAGCAGTTCTTC. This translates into CASSDGLAVYNEQFF.

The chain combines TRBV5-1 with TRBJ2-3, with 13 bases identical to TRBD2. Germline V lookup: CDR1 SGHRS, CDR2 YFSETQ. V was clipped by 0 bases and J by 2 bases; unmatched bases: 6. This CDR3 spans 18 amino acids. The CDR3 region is CASSLGTSGSIATDTQYF. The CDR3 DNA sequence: TGCGCCAGCAGCTTGGGGACTAGCGGGAGTATCGCCACAGATACGCAGTATTTT.

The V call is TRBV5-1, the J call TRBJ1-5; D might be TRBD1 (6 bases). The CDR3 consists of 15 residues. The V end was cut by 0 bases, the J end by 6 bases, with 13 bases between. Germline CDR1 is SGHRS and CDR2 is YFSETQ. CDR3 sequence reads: CASSLAPGVGQPQHF. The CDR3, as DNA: TGCGCCAGCAGCTTGGCGCCAGGGGTAGGTCAGCCCCAGCATTTT.

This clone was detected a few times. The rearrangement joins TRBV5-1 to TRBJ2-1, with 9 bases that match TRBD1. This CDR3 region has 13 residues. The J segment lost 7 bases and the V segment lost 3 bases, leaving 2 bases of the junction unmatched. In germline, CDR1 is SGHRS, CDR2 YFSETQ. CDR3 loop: CASSWDRENEQFF. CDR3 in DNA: TGCGCCAGCAGCTGGGACAGGGAGAATGAGCAGTTCTTC.

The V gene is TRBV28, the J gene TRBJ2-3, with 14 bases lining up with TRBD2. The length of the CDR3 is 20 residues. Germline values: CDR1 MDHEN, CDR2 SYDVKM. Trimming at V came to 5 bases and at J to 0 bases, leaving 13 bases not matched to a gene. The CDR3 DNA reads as TGTGCCAGCAGTCGACGGACTAGCGGGAGGTCCTCAGCTAGCACAGATACGCAGTATTTT. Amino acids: CASSRRTSGRSSASTDTQYF. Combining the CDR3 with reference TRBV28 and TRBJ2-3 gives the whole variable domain DVKVTQSSRYLVKRTGEKVFLECVQDMDHENMFWYRQDPGLGLRLIYFSYDVKMKEKGDIPEGYSVSREKKERFSLILESASTNQTSMYLCASSRRTSGRSSASTDTQYFGPGTRLTVL.

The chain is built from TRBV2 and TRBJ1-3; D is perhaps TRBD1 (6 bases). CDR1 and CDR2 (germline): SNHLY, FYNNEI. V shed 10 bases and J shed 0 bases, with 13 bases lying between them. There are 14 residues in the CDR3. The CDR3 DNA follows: TGTGCCATGACGGGGGGCACCTCTGGAAACACCATATATTTT. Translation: CAMTGGTSGNTIYF.

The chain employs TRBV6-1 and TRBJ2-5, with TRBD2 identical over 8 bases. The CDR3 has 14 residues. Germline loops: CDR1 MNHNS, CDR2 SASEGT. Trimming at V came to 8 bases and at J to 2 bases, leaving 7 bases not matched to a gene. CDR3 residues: CASGSAGGQETQYF. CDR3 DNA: TGTGCCAGCGGTTCGGCGGGGGGACAAGAGACCCAGTACTTC.

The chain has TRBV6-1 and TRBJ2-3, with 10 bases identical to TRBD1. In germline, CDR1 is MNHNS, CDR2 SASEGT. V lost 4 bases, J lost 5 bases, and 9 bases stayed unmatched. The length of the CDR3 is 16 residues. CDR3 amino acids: CASSALGQGQGDTQYF. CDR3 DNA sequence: TGTGCCAGCAGTGCCCTGGGACAGGGGCAAGGAGATACGCAGTATTTT.

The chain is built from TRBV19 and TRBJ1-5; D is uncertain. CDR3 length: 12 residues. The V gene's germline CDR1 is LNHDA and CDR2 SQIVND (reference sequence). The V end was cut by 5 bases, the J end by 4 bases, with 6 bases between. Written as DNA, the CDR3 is TGTGCCAGTAGTTGGGAGAATCAGCCCCAGCATTTT. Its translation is CASSWENQPQHF.

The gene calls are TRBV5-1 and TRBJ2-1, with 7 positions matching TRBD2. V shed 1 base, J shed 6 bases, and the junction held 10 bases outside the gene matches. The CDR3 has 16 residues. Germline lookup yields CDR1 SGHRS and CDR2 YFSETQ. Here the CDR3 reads CASSLLTGGGSNEQFF. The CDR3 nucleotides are TGCGCCAGCAGCTTGTTGACGGGGGGAGGTAGCAATGAGCAGTTCTTC.

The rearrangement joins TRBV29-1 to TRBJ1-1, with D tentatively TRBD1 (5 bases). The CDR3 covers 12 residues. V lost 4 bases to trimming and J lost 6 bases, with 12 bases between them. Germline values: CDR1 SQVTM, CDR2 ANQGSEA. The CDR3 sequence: CSVVFRDAEAFF. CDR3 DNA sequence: TGCAGCGTTGTCTTCAGGGATGCTGAAGCTTTCTTT.